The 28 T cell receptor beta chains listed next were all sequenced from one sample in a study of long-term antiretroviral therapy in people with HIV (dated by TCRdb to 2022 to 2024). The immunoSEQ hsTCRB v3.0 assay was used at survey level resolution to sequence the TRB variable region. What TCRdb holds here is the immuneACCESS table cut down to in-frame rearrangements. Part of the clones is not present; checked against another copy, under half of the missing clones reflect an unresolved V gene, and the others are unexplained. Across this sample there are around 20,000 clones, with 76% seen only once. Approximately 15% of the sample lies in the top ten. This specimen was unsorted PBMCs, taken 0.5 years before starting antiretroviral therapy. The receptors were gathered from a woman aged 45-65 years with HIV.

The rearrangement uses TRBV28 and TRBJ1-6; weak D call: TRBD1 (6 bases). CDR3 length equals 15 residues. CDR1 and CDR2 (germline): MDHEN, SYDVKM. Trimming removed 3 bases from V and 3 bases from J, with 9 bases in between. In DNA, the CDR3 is TGTGCCAGCAGTTTTGGGGACAACTATAATTCACCCCTCCACTTT. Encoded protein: CASSFGDNYNSPLHF.

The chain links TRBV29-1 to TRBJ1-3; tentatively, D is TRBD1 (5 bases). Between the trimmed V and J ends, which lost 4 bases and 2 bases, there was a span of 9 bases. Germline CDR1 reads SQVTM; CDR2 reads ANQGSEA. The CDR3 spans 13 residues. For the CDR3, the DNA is TGCAGCGTTGTTCTAGGGGCTGGAAACACCATATATTTT. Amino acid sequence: CSVVLGAGNTIYF.

The CDR3 loop reads CASSPSGQGFSYEQYF. CDR3 nucleotide sequence: TGTGCCAGCAGTCCCTCGGGGCAGGGTTTTTCCTACGAGCAGTACTTC. V and J are TRBV27 and TRBJ2-7; D is perhaps TRBD1 or TRBD2 (5 bases each). CDR1 and CDR2 from the germline V gene are MNHEY and SMNVEV (reference sequence). Trimming shortened V by 5 bases and J by 1 base, and 18 bases separated the two germline ends. The CDR3 length is 16 residues.

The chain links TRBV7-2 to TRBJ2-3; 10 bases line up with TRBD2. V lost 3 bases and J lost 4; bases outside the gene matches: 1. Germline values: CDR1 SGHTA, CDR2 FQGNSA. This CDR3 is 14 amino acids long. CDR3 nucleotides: TGTGCCAGCAGCTTTAGCGGGGGGCCAGATACGCAGTATTTT. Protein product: CASSFSGGPDTQYF.

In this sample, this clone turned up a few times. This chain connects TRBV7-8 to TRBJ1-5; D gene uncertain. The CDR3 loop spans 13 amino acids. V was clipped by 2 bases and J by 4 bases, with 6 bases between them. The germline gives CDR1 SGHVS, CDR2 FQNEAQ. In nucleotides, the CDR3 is TGTGCCAGCAGCTTAATGGAGAATCAGCCCCAGCATTTT. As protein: CASSLMENQPQHF.

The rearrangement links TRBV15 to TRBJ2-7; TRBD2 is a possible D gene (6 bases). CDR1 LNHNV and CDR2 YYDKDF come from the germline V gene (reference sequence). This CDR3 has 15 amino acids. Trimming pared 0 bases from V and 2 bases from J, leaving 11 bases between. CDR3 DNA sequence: TGTGCCACCAGCAGAGAGGGCGGGGCCACCTACGAGCAGTACTTC. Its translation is CATSREGGATYEQYF. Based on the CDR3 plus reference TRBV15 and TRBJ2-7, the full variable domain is DAMVIQNPRYQVTQFGKPVTLSCSQTLNHNVMYWYQQKSSQAPKLLFHYYDKDFNNEADTPDNFQSRRPNTSFCFLDIRSPGLGDTAMYLCATSREGGATYEQYFGPGTRLTVT.

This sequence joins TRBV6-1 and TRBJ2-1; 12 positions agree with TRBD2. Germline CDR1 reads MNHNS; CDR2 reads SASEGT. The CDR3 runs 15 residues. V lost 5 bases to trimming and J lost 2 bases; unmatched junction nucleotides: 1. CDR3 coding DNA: TGTGCCAGCAGTTGGACTAGCGGGGCCTACAATGAGCAGTTCTTC. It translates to CASSWTSGAYNEQFF.

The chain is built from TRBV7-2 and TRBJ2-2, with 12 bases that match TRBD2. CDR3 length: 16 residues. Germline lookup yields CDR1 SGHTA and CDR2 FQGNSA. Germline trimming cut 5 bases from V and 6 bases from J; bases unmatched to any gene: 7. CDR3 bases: TGTGCCAGCAGCCGCGCTAGCGGGGGGGCCCCCGGGGAGCTGTTTTTT. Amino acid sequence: CASSRASGGAPGELFF.

CDR3 sequence (DNA): TGTGCCTGCGGGGGTCTAGCGGGGAACACCGGGGAGCTGTTTTTT. It translates to CACGGLAGNTGELFF. J is TRBJ2-2 and V is TRBV30; TRBD2 agrees at 8 bases. The CDR3 runs to 15 residues. Per germline, CDR1 GTSNPN and CDR2 SVGIG (reference sequence). After removal of 6 bases from V and 1 base from J, the junction contained 7 bases not matched to a gene.

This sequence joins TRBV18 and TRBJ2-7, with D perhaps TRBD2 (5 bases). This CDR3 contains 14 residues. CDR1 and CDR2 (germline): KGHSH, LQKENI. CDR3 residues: CTSSQTGKIYEQYV. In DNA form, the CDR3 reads TGTACCAGCTCCCAAACCGGGAAGATCTACGAGCAGTACGTC.

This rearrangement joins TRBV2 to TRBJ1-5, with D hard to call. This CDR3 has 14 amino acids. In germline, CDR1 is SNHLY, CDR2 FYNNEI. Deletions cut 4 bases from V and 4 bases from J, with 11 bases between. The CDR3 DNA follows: TGTGCCAGCAGTGGAGGGAATCCTAATCAGCCCCAGCATTTT. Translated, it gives CASSGGNPNQPQHF.

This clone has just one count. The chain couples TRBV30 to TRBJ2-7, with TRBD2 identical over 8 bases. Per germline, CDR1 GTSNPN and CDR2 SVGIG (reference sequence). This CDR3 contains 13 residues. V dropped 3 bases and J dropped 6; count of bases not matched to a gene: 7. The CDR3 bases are TGTGCCTGGAGCGGGGGGGCCTCTCGCGAGCAGTACTTC. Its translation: CAWSGGASREQYF.

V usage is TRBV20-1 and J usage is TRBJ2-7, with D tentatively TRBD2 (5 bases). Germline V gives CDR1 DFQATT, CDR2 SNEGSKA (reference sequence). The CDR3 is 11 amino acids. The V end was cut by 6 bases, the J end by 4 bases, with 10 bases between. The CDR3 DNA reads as TGCAGTGCCGGCGGGTCATACGAGCAGTACTTC. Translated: CSAGGSYEQYF.

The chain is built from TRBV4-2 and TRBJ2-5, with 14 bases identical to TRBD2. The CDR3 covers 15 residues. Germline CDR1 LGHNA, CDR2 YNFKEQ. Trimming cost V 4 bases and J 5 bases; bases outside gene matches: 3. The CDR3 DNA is TGTGCCAGCAGCCGACTAGCGGGGGGGCAGGAGACCCAGTACTTC. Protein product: CASSRLAGGQETQYF.

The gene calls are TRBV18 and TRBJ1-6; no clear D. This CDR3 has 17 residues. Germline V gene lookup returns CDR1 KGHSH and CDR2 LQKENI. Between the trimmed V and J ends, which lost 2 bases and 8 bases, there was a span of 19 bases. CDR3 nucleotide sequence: TGTGCCAGCTCACCAGGGATTGGGAGAGGACGAGATTCACCCCTCCACTTT. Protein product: CASSPGIGRGRDSPLHF. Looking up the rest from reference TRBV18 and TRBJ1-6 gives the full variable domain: NAGVMQNPRHLVRRRGQEARLRCSPMKGHSHVYWYRQLPEEGLKFMVYLQKENIIDESGMPKERFSAEFPKEGPSILRIQQVVRGDSAAYFCASSPGIGRGRDSPLHFGNGTRLTVT.

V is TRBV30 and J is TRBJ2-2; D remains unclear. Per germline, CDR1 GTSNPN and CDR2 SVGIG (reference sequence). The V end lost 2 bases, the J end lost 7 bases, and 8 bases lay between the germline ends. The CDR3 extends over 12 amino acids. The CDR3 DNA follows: TGTGCCTGGAGTACTGCTTTCGGGGAGCTGTTTTTT. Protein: CAWSTAFGELFF. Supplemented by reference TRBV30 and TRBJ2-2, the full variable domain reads SQTIHQWPATLVQPVGSPLSLECTVEGTSNPNLYWYRQAAGRGLQLLFYSVGIGQISSEVPQNLSASRPQDRQFILSSKKLLLSDSGFYLCAWSTAFGELFFGEGSRLTVL.

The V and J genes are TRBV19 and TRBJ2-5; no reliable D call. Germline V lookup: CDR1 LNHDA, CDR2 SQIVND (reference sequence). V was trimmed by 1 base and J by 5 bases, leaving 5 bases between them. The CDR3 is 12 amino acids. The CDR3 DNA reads TGTGCCAGTAGTATAGGTGGGGAGACCCAGTACTTC. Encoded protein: CASSIGGETQYF.

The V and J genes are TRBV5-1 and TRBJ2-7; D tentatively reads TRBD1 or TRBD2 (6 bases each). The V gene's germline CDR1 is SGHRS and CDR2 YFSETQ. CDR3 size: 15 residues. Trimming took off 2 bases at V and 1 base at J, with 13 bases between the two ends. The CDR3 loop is CASSLRGLRSYEQYV. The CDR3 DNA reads TGCGCCAGCAGCTTACGGGGGCTGAGATCCTACGAGCAGTACGTC.

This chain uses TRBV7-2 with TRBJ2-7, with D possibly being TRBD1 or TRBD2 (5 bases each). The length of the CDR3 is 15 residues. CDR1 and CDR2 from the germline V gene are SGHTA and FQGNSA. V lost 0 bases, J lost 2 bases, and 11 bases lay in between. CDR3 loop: CASSLAGGSTYEQYV. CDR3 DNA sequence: TGTGCCAGCAGCTTAGCTGGGGGATCCACCTACGAGCAGTACGTC.

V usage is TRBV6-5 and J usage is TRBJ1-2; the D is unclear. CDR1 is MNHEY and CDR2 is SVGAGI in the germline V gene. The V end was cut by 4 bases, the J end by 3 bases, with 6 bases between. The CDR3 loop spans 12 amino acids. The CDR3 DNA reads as TGTGCCAGCAGTTCCGCCTACTATGGCTACACCTTC. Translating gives CASSSAYYGYTF.

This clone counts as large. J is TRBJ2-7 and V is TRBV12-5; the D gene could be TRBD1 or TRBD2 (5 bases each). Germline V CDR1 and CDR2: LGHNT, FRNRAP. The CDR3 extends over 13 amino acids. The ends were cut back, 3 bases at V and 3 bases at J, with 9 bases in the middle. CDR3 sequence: CASGFGTGYEQYF. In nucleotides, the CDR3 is TGTGCTAGTGGTTTCGGGACCGGCTACGAGCAGTACTTC.

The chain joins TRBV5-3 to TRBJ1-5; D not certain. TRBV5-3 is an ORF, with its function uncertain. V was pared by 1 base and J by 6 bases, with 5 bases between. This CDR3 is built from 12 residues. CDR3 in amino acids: CARSLCAQPQHF. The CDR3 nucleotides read TGTGCCAGAAGCTTGTGCGCTCAGCCCCAGCATTTT.

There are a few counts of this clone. The DNA of the CDR3 is TGTGCCAGCTCACCACCGAGGGAGGGGAACTATGGCTACACCTTC. It specifies CASSPPREGNYGYTF. The chain uses TRBV18 and TRBJ1-2; perhaps TRBD1 as D (5 bases). The CDR3 contains 15 residues. The V and J ends lost 0 bases and 2 bases respectively, with 10 bases between them. Germline V CDR1 and CDR2: KGHSH, LQKENI.

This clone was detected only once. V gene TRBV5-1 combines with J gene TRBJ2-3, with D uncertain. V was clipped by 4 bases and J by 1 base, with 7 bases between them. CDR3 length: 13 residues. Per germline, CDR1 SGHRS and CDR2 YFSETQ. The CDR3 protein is CASSPGGTDTQYF. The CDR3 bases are TGCGCCAGCAGCCCCGGAGGCACAGATACGCAGTATTTT. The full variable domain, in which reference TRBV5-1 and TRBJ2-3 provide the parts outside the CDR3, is KAGVTQTPRYLIKTRGQQVTLSCSPISGHRSVSWYQQTPGQGLQFLFEYFSETQRNKGNFPGRFSGRQFSNSRSEMNVSTLELGDSALYLCASSPGGTDTQYFGPGTRLTVL.

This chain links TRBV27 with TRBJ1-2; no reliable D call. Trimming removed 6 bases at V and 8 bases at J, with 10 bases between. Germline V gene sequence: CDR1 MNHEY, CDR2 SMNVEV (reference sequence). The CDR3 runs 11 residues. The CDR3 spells CASRDGGGYTF. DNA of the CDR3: TGTGCCAGCAGGGACGGAGGAGGCTACACCTTC.

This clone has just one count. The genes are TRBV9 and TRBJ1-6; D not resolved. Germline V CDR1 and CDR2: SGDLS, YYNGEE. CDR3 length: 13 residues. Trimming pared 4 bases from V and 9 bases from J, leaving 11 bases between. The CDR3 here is CASSLEWSSPLHF. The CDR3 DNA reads TGTGCCAGCAGCTTGGAGTGGAGTTCACCCCTCCACTTT. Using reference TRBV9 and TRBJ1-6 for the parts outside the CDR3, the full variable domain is DSGVTQTPKHLITATGQRVTLRCSPRSGDLSVYWYQQSLDQGLQFLIQYYNGEERAKGNILERFSAQQFPDLHSELNLSSLELGDSALYFCASSLEWSSPLHFGNGTRLTVT.

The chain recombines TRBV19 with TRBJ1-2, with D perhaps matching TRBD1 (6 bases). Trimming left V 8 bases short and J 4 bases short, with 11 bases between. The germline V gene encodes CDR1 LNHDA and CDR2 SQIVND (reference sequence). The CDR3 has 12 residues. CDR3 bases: TGTGCCAGTGGGGGCGACCGCTATGGCTACACCTTC. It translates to CASGGDRYGYTF.

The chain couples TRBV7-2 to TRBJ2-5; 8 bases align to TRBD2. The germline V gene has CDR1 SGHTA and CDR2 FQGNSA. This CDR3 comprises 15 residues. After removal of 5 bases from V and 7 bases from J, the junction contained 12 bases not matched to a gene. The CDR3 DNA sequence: TGTGCCAGCAGCACGGGACTAGGTGGGGGTGGGACCCAGTACTTC. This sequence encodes CASSTGLGGGGTQYF.